The present TCR beta chain was sequenced within a study of shared clonotypes between healthy human individuals. About the research overall: The donors, a couple of women and three men, were aged 18 to 49. Each donor had three CD4 naive, three CD4 memory, two CD8 naive and one CD8 memory plate.

General study points: Estimated richness was generally greater in naive than memory subsets. Naive CD4 clonotypes overlapped across a handful of donors at about 5.2%.

Sequenced by immunoSEQ multiplex PCR; TCRdb stores in-frame clones only, minus some. The table lists around 2.5 million clones, over 85% of them singletons. The CDR3 runs 16 residues. The J segment lost 0 bases and the V segment lost 4 bases, leaving 2 bases of the junction unmatched. Germline V gene data show CDR1 as SGHRS and CDR2 as YFSETQ. A note on this clone: Its specificity is unknown. Other nucleotide sequences in the sample specify the same CDR3.

Sequenced material: naive CD4+ T cells from PBMCs. Subset meaning: CD45RA+ positively selected. The rearrangement links TRBV5-1 to TRBJ2-2, with TRBD2 identical over 11 bases. The receptor's source is a man between 18 and 29 years old in good health. Some clones in this sample may be carry-over from other donors' samples. CDR3 residues: CASSLLAGANTGELFF. The CDR3 DNA follows: TGCGCCAGCAGCCTACTAGCGGGGGCGAACACCGGGGAGCTGTTTTTT. Complete variable domain (other parts from reference TRBV5-1 and TRBJ2-2): KAGVTQTPRYLIKTRGQQVTLSCSPISGHRSVSWYQQTPGQGLQFLFEYFSETQRNKGNFPGRFSGRQFSNSRSEMNVSTLELGDSALYLCASSLLAGANTGELFFGEGSRLTVL.